Each of the 18 T cell receptor beta chains below was sequenced from the same sample in a study of vaccination effects on CD4 cells after COVID-19. ViraFEST assay sequencing came after antigen-specific CD4+ T cells were expanded with viral peptide pools. Having been cultured for around nine days, the cells underwent CD4+ T cell isolation. Two-dose vaccination with either BNT162b2 or mRNA-1273 was given to the participants. Their antigen targets remain unknown. Only in-frame clones appear in the TCRdb table, and some are missing; sequencing was by immunoSEQ multiplex PCR. The sample lists more than 60,000 clones, over 70% occurring once. The specimen was CD4+ T cells from PBMCs cultured with HCoV-229E spike peptides, collected after COVID-19 vaccination. The receptors originated from a human donor who received a COVID-19 vaccine.

This clone was observed once. The chain joins TRBV18 to TRBJ2-3; 8 bases are a match to TRBD2. Germline CDR1 KGHSH, CDR2 LQKENI. This CDR3 comprises 15 residues. Losses at the gene ends were 3 bases for V and 0 bases for J; bases not matched to a gene: 2. CDR3 coding DNA: TGTGCCAGCTCACCGACTAGCGCAAGCACAGATACGCAGTATTTT. Translation gives CASSPTSASTDTQYF.

The rearrangement links TRBV5-1 to TRBJ1-2; TRBD1 matches 8 bases. The CDR3 has 12 residues. Per germline, CDR1 SGHRS and CDR2 YFSETQ. V lost 4 bases and J lost 10; bases outside the gene matches: 6. This chain's CDR3 is CASSGGTGPYTF. In DNA, the CDR3 is TGCGCCAGCAGCGGGGGGACAGGACCCTACACCTTC.

This rearrangement joins TRBV5-1 to TRBJ1-2; tentatively, D is TRBD1 (6 bases). V was shortened by 4 bases and J by 2 bases, with 15 bases between the two germline ends. From germline, CDR1 is SGHRS and CDR2 YFSETQ. This CDR3 region has 15 residues. The CDR3 loop reads CASSPGPGANYGYTF. In DNA, the CDR3 is TGCGCCAGCAGCCCTGGCCCAGGGGCAAACTATGGCTACACCTTC.

The V call is TRBV7-2, the J call TRBJ1-6, with TRBD1 as a possible D gene (6 bases). Per the germline V gene, CDR1 is SGHTA and CDR2 is FQGNSA. This CDR3 comprises 15 residues. Between the trimmed V and J ends, which lost 4 bases and 0 bases, there was a span of 7 bases. The chain's CDR3 is CASSSRGSYNSPLHF. The CDR3 nucleotides read TGTGCCAGCAGCTCCAGGGGCTCCTATAATTCACCCCTCCACTTT. Based on the CDR3 plus reference TRBV7-2 and TRBJ1-6, the full variable domain is GAGVSQSPSNKVTEKGKDVELRCDPISGHTALYWYRQSLGQGLEFLIYFQGNSAPDKSGLPSDRFSAERTGGSVSTLTIQRTQQEDSAVYLCASSSRGSYNSPLHFGNGTRLTVT.

The rearrangement joins TRBV7-2 to TRBJ1-1, with a possible D match to TRBD1 (5 bases). V dropped 5 bases and J dropped 3 bases, with 10 bases sitting between them. The CDR3 spans 13 residues. CDR1 and CDR2 (germline): SGHTA, FQGNSA. The DNA of the CDR3 is TGTGCCAGCAGCCGGCAGGGCGACACTGAAGCTTTCTTT. This translates into CASSRQGDTEAFF.

The chain uses TRBV19 and TRBJ2-3; no definite D call. Germline assignment: CDR1 LNHDA and CDR2 SQIVND (reference sequence). The CDR3 is made up of 14 amino acids. With 1 base removed from V and 0 bases from J, the gap between germline ends came to 5 bases. The CDR3 protein is CASSIGLSTDTQYF. CDR3 DNA: TGTGCCAGTAGTATAGGGCTTAGCACAGATACGCAGTATTTT.

This sequence joins TRBV2 and TRBJ2-4; D call uncertain. The germline CDR1 and CDR2 sequences are SNHLY and FYNNEI. Trimming left V 4 bases short and J 7 bases short, with 11 bases between. This CDR3 has 13 residues. The CDR3 region is CASSVGQTNIQYF. CDR3 in DNA: TGTGCCAGCAGTGTAGGGCAGACGAACATTCAGTACTTC.

This clone was picked up a small number of times. The rearrangement uses TRBV2 and TRBJ1-5; D ambiguous. The germline CDR1 and CDR2 sequences are SNHLY and FYNNEI. V shed 4 bases and J shed 0 bases, with 7 bases lying between them. The CDR3 totals 14 residues. The CDR3 DNA reads as TGTGCCAGCAGTGCAGCAAATAGCAATCAGCCCCAGCATTTT. Protein product: CASSAANSNQPQHF.

The genes are TRBV21-1 and TRBJ2-2; TRBD1 is the table's D call and was not checked against the DNA. TRBV21-1 is classified as a pseudogene. The CDR3 spans 18 residues. The CDR3 sequence is CASSPQDRGLTITGELFF. As DNA, the CDR3 is TGTGCCAGCAGCCCTCAGGACAGGGGGCTCACAATCACCGGGGAGCTGTTTTTT.

The V call is TRBV6-4, the J call TRBJ2-2; D gene unclear. V lost 6 bases and J 2 bases, leaving 10 bases between the germline ends. The length of the CDR3 is 14 residues. CDR1 MRHNA and CDR2 SNTAGT come from the germline V gene. CDR3 coding DNA: TGTGCCAGCAGGGAGTCGGAAAACACCGGGGAGCTGTTTTTT. The encoded protein is CASRESENTGELFF.

The chain links TRBV7-3 to TRBJ2-5; 8 bases line up with TRBD1. The CDR3 sequence is 17 residues long. Trimming took 1 base from V and 3 from J; bases not matched to a gene: 10. Germline V gives CDR1 SGHTA, CDR2 FQGTGA. The CDR3 DNA is TGTGCCAGCAGCTTAAGAGGCCGAGACAGGGGAAAAGAGACCCAGTACTTC. It translates to CASSLRGRDRGKETQYF.

The chain recombines TRBV4-1 with TRBJ2-1; 7 bases agree with TRBD2. V was clipped by 1 base and J by 5 bases; unmatched bases: 11. Germline V gives CDR1 MGHRA, CDR2 YSYEKL. This CDR3 spans 17 amino acids. CDR3 loop: CASSQAFRASGNNEQFF. CDR3 coding DNA: TGCGCCAGCAGCCAAGCGTTTAGGGCTAGCGGTAACAATGAGCAGTTCTTC.

The rearrangement links TRBV18 to TRBJ1-2; D possibly corresponds to TRBD1 (6 bases). The CDR3 is 17 amino acids. Trimming took off 0 bases at V and 3 bases at J, with 17 bases between the two ends. Looked up from germline, CDR1 is KGHSH and CDR2 is LQKENI. This CDR3 is CASSPPGRGGLDYGYTF. The CDR3 DNA reads as TGTGCCAGCTCACCACCGGGAAGGGGGGGCCTTGACTATGGCTACACCTTC.

The V and J genes are TRBV28 and TRBJ2-5; no definite D call. Per germline, CDR1 MDHEN and CDR2 SYDVKM. The CDR3 length is 12 residues. V shed 5 bases and J shed 5 bases, with 9 bases lying between them. DNA of the CDR3: TGTGCCAGCAGTGGCGCGCGGGAGACCCAGTACTTC. Residues: CASSGARETQYF.

This chain connects TRBV19 to TRBJ2-2; D remains ambiguous. Trimming took 0 bases from V and 4 from J, leaving 3 bases between them. Germline V gene lookup returns CDR1 LNHDA and CDR2 SQIVND (reference sequence). The CDR3 totals 13 residues. The CDR3: CASSIEATGELFF. The CDR3 DNA follows: TGTGCCAGTAGTATAGAGGCCACCGGGGAGCTGTTTTTT.

The genes are TRBV9 and TRBJ2-5; 14 bases match TRBD2. The V and J ends lost 0 bases and 4 bases, in that order; junction bases with no gene match: 5. The germline V gene has CDR1 SGDLS and CDR2 YYNGEE. The CDR3 spans 17 residues. The CDR3 nucleotides read TGTGCCAGCAGCGTAGGACTAGCGGGGGGGCGAGGAGAGACCCAGTACTTC. Translation gives CASSVGLAGGRGETQYF.

The CDR3 DNA reads as TGTGCCAGCTCACAACAACAGGGGGCGCAGGGTGAAGCTTTCTTT. Protein: CASSQQQGAQGEAFF. The gene calls are TRBV18 and TRBJ1-1; 9 bases match TRBD1. The CDR3 consists of 15 residues. Per the germline V gene, CDR1 is KGHSH and CDR2 is LQKENI. The ends lost 4 bases at V and 7 bases at J; junction bases unmatched: 10.

Here the CDR3 DNA reads TGCGCCAGCAGCGCTTGGGAAGTAAACACCGGGGAGCTGTTTTTT. This sequence encodes CASSAWEVNTGELFF. This chain links TRBV5-1 with TRBJ2-2; D is uncertain. The CDR3 is 15 residues long. V was trimmed by 4 bases and J by 2 bases, leaving 12 bases between them. Germline CDR1 is SGHRS and CDR2 is YFSETQ.